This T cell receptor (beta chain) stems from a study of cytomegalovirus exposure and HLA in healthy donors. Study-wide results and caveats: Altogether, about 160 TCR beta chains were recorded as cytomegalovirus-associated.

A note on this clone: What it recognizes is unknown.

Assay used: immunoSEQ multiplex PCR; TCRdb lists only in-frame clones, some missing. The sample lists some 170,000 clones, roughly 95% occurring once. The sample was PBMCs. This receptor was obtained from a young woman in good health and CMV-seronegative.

DNA for the CDR3: TGCAGCGTCGTAGACAGGGGGAATGCCTACGAGCAGTACTTC. Protein product: CSVVDRGNAYEQYF. This chain uses TRBV29-1 with TRBJ2-7, with 9 positions matching TRBD1. Germline values: CDR1 SQVTM, CDR2 ANQGSEA. J gave up 2 bases and V 6 bases, and 8 bases lay outside the gene matches. There are 14 residues in the CDR3.